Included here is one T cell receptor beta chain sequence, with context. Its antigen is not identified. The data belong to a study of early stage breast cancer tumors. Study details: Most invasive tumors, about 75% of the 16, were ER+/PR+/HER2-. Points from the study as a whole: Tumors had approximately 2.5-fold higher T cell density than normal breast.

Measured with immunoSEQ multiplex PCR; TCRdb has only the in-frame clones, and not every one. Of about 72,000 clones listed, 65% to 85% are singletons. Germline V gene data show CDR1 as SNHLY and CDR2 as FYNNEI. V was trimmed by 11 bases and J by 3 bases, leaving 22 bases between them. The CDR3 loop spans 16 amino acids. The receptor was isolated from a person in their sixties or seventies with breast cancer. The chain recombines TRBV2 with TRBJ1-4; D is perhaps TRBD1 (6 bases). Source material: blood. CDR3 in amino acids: CAFGGQGLWANEKLFF. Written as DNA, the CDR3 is TGTGCCTTCGGGGGCCAGGGACTGTGGGCTAATGAAAAACTGTTTTTT.